These 30 T cell receptor beta chains share one sample of origin, sequenced in a study of cytotoxic CD8 clonotypes in ibrutinib-treated CLL. Only in-frame clones appear in the TCRdb table, and some are missing; sequencing was by immunoSEQ multiplex PCR. This table has 100,000 to 150,000 clones, approximately 83% appearing once. The source material was PBMCs, sampled after 24 months of ibrutinib treatment. Receptors originate from a human donor with chronic lymphocytic leukemia.

V and J are TRBV28 and TRBJ2-2; D ambiguous. Per the germline V gene, CDR1 is MDHEN and CDR2 is SYDVKM. The CDR3 length is 11 residues. Deletions cut 3 bases from V and 7 bases from J, with 3 bases between. The CDR3 bases are TGTGCCAGCAGTTTTATCGGGGAGCTGTTTTTT. It encodes CASSFIGELFF.

This chain uses TRBV27 with TRBJ2-1, with TRBD1 identical over 9 bases. Germline loops: CDR1 MNHEY, CDR2 SMNVEV (reference sequence). Trimming took 5 bases from V and 6 from J; bases not matched to a gene: 11. The CDR3 sequence is 16 residues long. This CDR3 reads CASSPHRGRSSNEQFF. CDR3 in DNA: TGTGCCAGCAGTCCTCACAGGGGGCGCAGCTCCAATGAGCAGTTCTTC.

The chain uses TRBV27 and TRBJ2-5; 10 positions match TRBD2. This CDR3 spans 16 amino acids. Germline V gives CDR1 MNHEY, CDR2 SMNVEV (reference sequence). V lost 5 bases, J lost 1 base, and 7 bases stayed unmatched. The CDR3: CASSAGLAVSQETQYF. DNA of the CDR3: TGTGCCAGCAGTGCAGGACTAGCGGTCTCCCAAGAGACCCAGTACTTC.

This chain uses TRBV2 with TRBJ1-5; TRBD1 might be the D (6 bases). The CDR3 is made up of 14 amino acids. V lost 3 bases and J 7 bases, leaving 13 bases between the germline ends. Per germline, CDR1 SNHLY and CDR2 FYNNEI. CDR3: CASSDGGAGQPQHF. The CDR3 DNA reads TGTGCCAGCAGTGACGGGGGGGCAGGGCAGCCCCAGCATTTT.

The V gene is TRBV7-2, the J gene TRBJ2-7; no clear D. Germline CDR1 and CDR2: SGHTA and FQGNSA. The V end lost 0 bases, the J end lost 3 bases, and 6 bases lay between the germline ends. CDR3 length: 13 amino acids. CDR3 sequence: CASSLALGYEQYF. Here the CDR3 DNA reads TGTGCCAGCAGCTTAGCGCTAGGCTACGAGCAGTACTTC.

The chain joins TRBV28 to TRBJ1-1; D gene ambiguous. This CDR3 comprises 15 residues. The V end lost 2 bases, the J end lost 1 base, and 11 bases lay between the germline ends. Germline V gene sequence: CDR1 MDHEN, CDR2 SYDVKM. The CDR3 nucleotides are TGTGCCAGCAGTTTAGAGGCCAATTCGAACACTGAAGCTTTCTTT. Residues: CASSLEANSNTEAFF.

This clone was seen only a few times. The V call is TRBV19, the J call TRBJ2-2, with D hard to call. The V and J ends lost 6 bases and 1 base respectively, with 9 bases between them. Germline CDR1 and CDR2: LNHDA and SQIVND (reference sequence). The CDR3 consists of 14 residues. This CDR3 reads CASRGGVNTGELFF. The CDR3 DNA reads TGTGCCAGTAGGGGTGGGGTGAACACCGGGGAGCTGTTTTTT. Combining the CDR3 with reference TRBV19 and TRBJ2-2 gives the whole variable domain DGGITQSPKYLFRKEGQNVTLSCEQNLNHDAMYWYRQDPGQGLRLIYYSQIVNDFQKGDIAEGYSVSREKKESFPLTVTSAQKNPTAFYLCASRGGVNTGELFFGEGSRLTVL.

The CDR3 DNA reads TGTGCCAGCAGTTCGTTAAGTCGCAGCCAAGAGACCCAGTACTTC. Protein sequence: CASSSLSRSQETQYF. V usage is TRBV27 and J usage is TRBJ2-5; D unresolved. The CDR3 consists of 15 residues. V was clipped by 4 bases and J by 1 base, with 13 bases between them. Germline assignment: CDR1 MNHEY and CDR2 SMNVEV (reference sequence).

This sequence joins TRBV7-9 and TRBJ2-7, with unresolved D. This CDR3 spans 14 amino acids. Trimming shortened V by 4 bases and J by 4 bases, and 14 bases separated the two germline ends. Germline CDR1 reads SEHNR; CDR2 reads FQNEAQ (reference sequence). The CDR3 is CASSSVLVGYEQYF. CDR3 nucleotide sequence: TGTGCCAGCAGCTCAGTATTAGTAGGATACGAGCAGTACTTC.

The V and J genes are TRBV5-1 and TRBJ2-3; the D is unclear. Germline V gives CDR1 SGHRS, CDR2 YFSETQ. Trimming removed 0 bases from V and 4 bases from J, with 12 bases in between. CDR3 length: 15 amino acids. The CDR3 protein is CASSLARGAADTQYF. CDR3 in DNA: TGCGCCAGCAGCTTGGCGCGAGGAGCTGCAGATACGCAGTATTTT.

This rearrangement joins TRBV7-2 to TRBJ1-1, with 8 nucleotides matching TRBD1. Trimming at V came to 1 base and at J to 6 bases, leaving 7 bases not matched to a gene. The CDR3 is 15 residues long. Germline V gives CDR1 SGHTA, CDR2 FQGNSA. The chain's CDR3 is CASSLVTGGRSEAFF. In DNA form, the CDR3 reads TGTGCCAGCAGCTTAGTTACAGGGGGAAGGTCTGAAGCTTTCTTT.

This sequence joins TRBV30 and TRBJ2-5; TRBD1 matches 8 bases. J lost 5 bases, V lost 3 bases, and 8 bases had no gene match. Germline V gene lookup returns CDR1 GTSNPN and CDR2 SVGIG (reference sequence). CDR3 length: 14 residues. CDR3 sequence reads: CAWSRTGFTETQYF. The CDR3 bases are TGTGCCTGGAGCCGGACAGGGTTTACGGAGACCCAGTACTTC. Full variable domain (outside the CDR3, taken from reference TRBV30 and TRBJ2-5): SQTIHQWPATLVQPVGSPLSLECTVEGTSNPNLYWYRQAAGRGLQLLFYSVGIGQISSEVPQNLSASRPQDRQFILSSKKLLLSDSGFYLCAWSRTGFTETQYFGPGTRLLVL.

This sequence joins TRBV28 and TRBJ1-5; unclear D gene. The CDR3 has 14 amino acids. Germline CDR1 MDHEN, CDR2 SYDVKM. Trimming pared 3 bases from V and 5 bases from J, leaving 11 bases between. CDR3 bases: TGTGCCAGCAGTTTCACCCGGGGTTATCAGCCCCAGCATTTT. Translating it yields CASSFTRGYQPQHF.

The rearrangement links TRBV6-5 to TRBJ2-5; D perhaps matches TRBD2 (7 bases). Germline assignment: CDR1 MNHEY and CDR2 SVGAGI. V was trimmed by 6 bases and J by 6 bases, leaving 14 bases between them. The CDR3 length is 13 residues. The DNA of the CDR3 is TGTGCCAGCAGCCCGGCGGGGGCGAAGACCCAGTACTTC. Protein product: CASSPAGAKTQYF.

This clone appeared a few times. The rearrangement uses TRBV28 and TRBJ1-5; the D is unclear. This CDR3 has 12 residues. V was clipped by 5 bases and J by 5 bases, with 7 bases between them. CDR1 and CDR2 (germline): MDHEN, SYDVKM. CDR3 DNA: TGTGCCAGCAGTGCCCATTATCAGCCCCAGCATTTT. Encoded protein: CASSAHYQPQHF.

The gene calls are TRBV5-1 and TRBJ2-1, with 10 bases lining up with TRBD1. In germline, CDR1 is SGHRS, CDR2 YFSETQ. The CDR3 extends over 16 amino acids. Trimming at V came to 4 bases and at J to 7 bases, leaving 11 bases not matched to a gene. The CDR3, as DNA: TGCGCCAGCAGCGTACGACAGGGGGCGGTTTCGAATGAGCAGTTCTTC. Its protein product is CASSVRQGAVSNEQFF.

This clone occurred once. This sequence joins TRBV6-6 and TRBJ1-1; possibly TRBD1 for D (6 bases). The CDR3 length is 14 residues. V lost 4 bases and J 4 bases, leaving 13 bases between the germline ends. Per germline, CDR1 MNHNY and CDR2 SVGAGI (reference sequence). Here the CDR3 reads CASSSRGDSTEAFF. The CDR3 DNA reads TGTGCCAGCAGTTCCAGGGGCGACAGCACTGAAGCTTTCTTT.

CDR3 coding DNA: TGTGCCAGCAGCCAGGTAGCGGCGAACACCGGGGAGCTGTTTTTT. Encoded protein: CASSQVAANTGELFF. V and J are TRBV4-2 and TRBJ2-2; TRBD2 is a possible D gene (6 bases). The CDR3 is made up of 15 amino acids. Trimming left V 3 bases short and J 0 bases short, with 8 bases between. The germline V gene encodes CDR1 LGHNA and CDR2 YNFKEQ.

The V and J genes are TRBV19 and TRBJ1-5; no firm D call. The CDR3 consists of 16 residues. V dropped 6 bases and J dropped 0 bases, with 15 bases sitting between them. CDR1 and CDR2 from the germline V gene are LNHDA and SQIVND (reference sequence). In nucleotides, the CDR3 is TGTGCCAGTAGGAGACGGGTTTTGAATAGCAATCAGCCCCAGCATTTT. It codes for CASRRRVLNSNQPQHF.

The V gene is TRBV20-1, the J gene TRBJ1-2, with D hard to call. Germline-derived CDR1 and CDR2 are DFQATT and SNEGSKA (reference sequence). The CDR3 runs to 9 residues. The CDR3 spells CSAREGYTF. CDR3 bases: TGCAGCGCTCGGGAGGGCTACACCTTC.

This rearrangement joins TRBV18 to TRBJ1-1, with D uncertain. CDR1 is KGHSH, CDR2 LQKENI, per germline. The CDR3 covers 16 residues. V was pared by 1 base and J by 0 bases, with 12 bases between. This CDR3 reads CASSPRQAGMNTEAFF. The CDR3 bases are TGTGCCAGCTCACCACGGCAAGCGGGGATGAACACTGAAGCTTTCTTT.

This clone was seen a few times. The CDR3 loop reads CASTRADRTGELFF. In DNA, the CDR3 is TGCGCCAGCACCCGGGCGGACCGCACCGGGGAGCTGTTTTTT. V gene TRBV5-1 combines with J gene TRBJ2-2; D is uncertain. The V end was cut by 6 bases, the J end by 4 bases, with 13 bases between. From germline, CDR1 is SGHRS and CDR2 YFSETQ. This CDR3 is built from 14 residues. The full variable domain, rest sourced from reference TRBV5-1 and TRBJ2-2, is KAGVTQTPRYLIKTRGQQVTLSCSPISGHRSVSWYQQTPGQGLQFLFEYFSETQRNKGNFPGRFSGRQFSNSRSEMNVSTLELGDSALYLCASTRADRTGELFFGEGSRLTVL.

The chain uses TRBV4-3 and TRBJ2-1; D is uncertain. CDR1 and CDR2 from the germline V gene are LGHNA and YSLEER. CDR3 length: 15 amino acids. The V and J ends lost 0 bases and 7 bases respectively, with 13 bases between them. The CDR3 region is CASSQEGLVKNEQFF. Here the CDR3 DNA reads TGCGCCAGCAGCCAAGAGGGGTTGGTCAAAAATGAGCAGTTCTTC.

The table lists this clone with a few counts. The rearrangement links TRBV28 to TRBJ2-7; TRBD2 might be the D (5 bases). The V end was cut by 6 bases, the J end by 3 bases, with 18 bases between. CDR1 is MDHEN, CDR2 SYDVKM, per germline. This CDR3 has 15 amino acids. CDR3 DNA: TGTGCCAGCAGACCGTCTCCGGGGATGGTCTACGAGCAGTACTTC. Protein: CASRPSPGMVYEQYF.

This clone has just one count. The CDR3 loop is CASSAQGADEQYF. CDR3 coding DNA: TGTGCCAGCAGCGCCCAAGGGGCCGACGAGCAGTACTTC. The chain links TRBV9 to TRBJ2-7, with D tentatively TRBD1 (5 bases). The V and J ends lost 3 bases and 5 bases respectively, with 12 bases between them. Germline CDR1 SGDLS, CDR2 YYNGEE. The CDR3 totals 13 residues. Supplemented by reference TRBV9 and TRBJ2-7, the full variable domain reads DSGVTQTPKHLITATGQRVTLRCSPRSGDLSVYWYQQSLDQGLQFLIQYYNGEERAKGNILERFSAQQFPDLHSELNLSSLELGDSALYFCASSAQGADEQYFGPGTRLTVT.

The J gene is TRBJ2-7, the V gene TRBV28; 10 bases are shared with TRBD2. Germline V gene data show CDR1 as MDHEN and CDR2 as SYDVKM. Germline trimming cut 0 bases from V and 1 base from J; bases unmatched to any gene: 0. The CDR3 has 15 amino acids. Here the CDR3 reads CASSLWTSGSYEQYF. The CDR3 DNA reads TGTGCCAGCAGTTTATGGACTAGCGGGTCCTACGAGCAGTACTTC.

This chain joins TRBV6-6 and TRBJ2-1; D is possibly TRBD2 (6 bases). Germline values: CDR1 MNHNY, CDR2 SVGAGI (reference sequence). Between the trimmed V and J ends, which lost 6 bases and 7 bases, there was a span of 16 bases. There are 14 residues in the CDR3. Here the CDR3 DNA reads TGTGCCAGCAGCCGGTCCCGGGACTCGAATGAGCAGTTCTTC. Protein product: CASSRSRDSNEQFF.

The chain joins TRBV5-4 to TRBJ1-2; TRBD1 is a possible D gene (5 bases). The V gene's germline CDR1 is SGHNT and CDR2 YYREEE (reference sequence). The V end lost 0 bases, the J end lost 5 bases, and 14 bases lay between the germline ends. The CDR3 consists of 15 residues. The CDR3: CASSLAGWGAYGYTF. In nucleotides, the CDR3 is TGTGCCAGCAGCTTGGCCGGGTGGGGCGCTTATGGCTACACCTTC.

The chain links TRBV18 to TRBJ2-1; D is tentatively TRBD1 or TRBD2 (5 bases each). Looked up from germline, CDR1 is KGHSH and CDR2 is LQKENI. The CDR3 runs 15 residues. The V end was cut by 3 bases, the J end by 5 bases, with 14 bases between. Here the CDR3 reads CASSPREGRDNEQFF. Here the CDR3 DNA reads TGTGCCAGCTCACCGCGCGAGGGGAGAGACAATGAGCAGTTCTTC.

The chain uses TRBV11-2 and TRBJ2-7; D is unresolved. With 1 base removed from V and 2 bases from J, the gap between germline ends came to 9 bases. Looked up from germline, CDR1 is SGHAT and CDR2 is FQNNGV. The CDR3 length is 14 residues. This CDR3 is CASSLVGVTYEQYF. CDR3 coding DNA: TGTGCCAGCAGCTTAGTCGGTGTAACCTACGAGCAGTACTTC. The whole variable domain, remainder taken from reference TRBV11-2 and TRBJ2-7, is EAGVAQSPRYKIIEKRQSVAFWCNPISGHATLYWYQQILGQGPKLLIQFQNNGVVDDSQLPKDRFSAERLKGVDSTLKIQPAKLEDSAVYLCASSLVGVTYEQYFGPGTRLTVT.